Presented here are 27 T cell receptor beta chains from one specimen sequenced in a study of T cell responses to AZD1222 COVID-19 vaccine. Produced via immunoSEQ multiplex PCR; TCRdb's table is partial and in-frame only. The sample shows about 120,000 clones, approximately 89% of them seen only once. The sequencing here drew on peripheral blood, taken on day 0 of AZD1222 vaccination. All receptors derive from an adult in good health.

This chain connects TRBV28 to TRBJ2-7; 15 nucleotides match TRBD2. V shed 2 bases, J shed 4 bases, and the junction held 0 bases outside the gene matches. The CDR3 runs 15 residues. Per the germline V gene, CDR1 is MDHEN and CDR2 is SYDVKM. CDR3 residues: CASSLGLAGGYEQYF. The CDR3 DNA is TGTGCCAGCAGTTTAGGACTAGCGGGGGGGTACGAGCAGTACTTC.

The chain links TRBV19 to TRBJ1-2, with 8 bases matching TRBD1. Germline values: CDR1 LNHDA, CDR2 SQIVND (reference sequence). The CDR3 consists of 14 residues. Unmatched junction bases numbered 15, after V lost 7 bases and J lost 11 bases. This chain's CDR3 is CASKPGQEIPTYTF. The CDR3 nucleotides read TGTGCCAGTAAACCGGGACAGGAGATTCCCACATACACCTTC.

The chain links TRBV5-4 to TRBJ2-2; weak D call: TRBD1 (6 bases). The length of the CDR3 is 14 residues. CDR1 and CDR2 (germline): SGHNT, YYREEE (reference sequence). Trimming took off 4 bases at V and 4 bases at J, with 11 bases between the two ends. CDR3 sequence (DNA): TGTGCCAGCAGCCCTCGAGGGGGCACCGGGGAGCTGTTTTTT. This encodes CASSPRGGTGELFF.

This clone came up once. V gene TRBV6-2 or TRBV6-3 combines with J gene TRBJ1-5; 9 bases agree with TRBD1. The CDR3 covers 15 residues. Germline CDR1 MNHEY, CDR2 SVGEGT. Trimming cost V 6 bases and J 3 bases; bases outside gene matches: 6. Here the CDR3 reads CASSSTGGNNQPQHF. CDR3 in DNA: TGTGCCAGCAGCTCGACAGGGGGGAACAATCAGCCCCAGCATTTT.

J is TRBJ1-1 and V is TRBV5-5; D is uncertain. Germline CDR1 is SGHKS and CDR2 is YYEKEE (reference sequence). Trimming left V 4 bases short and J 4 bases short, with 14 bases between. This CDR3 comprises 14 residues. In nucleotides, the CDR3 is TGTGCCAGCAGCCTACAGTACTCTGGCACTGAAGCTTTCTTT. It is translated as CASSLQYSGTEAFF.

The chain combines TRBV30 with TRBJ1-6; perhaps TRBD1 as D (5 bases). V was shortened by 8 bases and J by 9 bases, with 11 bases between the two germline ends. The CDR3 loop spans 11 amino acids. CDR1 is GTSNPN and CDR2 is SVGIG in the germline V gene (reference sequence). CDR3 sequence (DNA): TGTGCCCGACGGACACGTTCACCCCTCCACTTT. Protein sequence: CARRTRSPLHF.

The CDR3 spells CASSTTGTVNTEAFF. The CDR3 nucleotides read TGTGCCAGCAGCACAACCGGGACGGTGAACACTGAAGCTTTCTTT. The genes are TRBV7-2 and TRBJ1-1; possible D gene TRBD1, 5 bases. Germline V gene lookup returns CDR1 SGHTA and CDR2 FQGNSA. The V end lost 5 bases, the J end lost 0 bases, and 13 bases lay between the germline ends. The CDR3 consists of 15 residues.

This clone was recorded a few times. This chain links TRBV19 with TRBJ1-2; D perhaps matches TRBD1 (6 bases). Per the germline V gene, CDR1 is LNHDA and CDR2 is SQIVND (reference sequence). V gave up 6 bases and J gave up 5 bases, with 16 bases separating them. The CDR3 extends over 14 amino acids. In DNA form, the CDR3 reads TGTGCCAGTAGGATGGCCGGGGGCGCGTATGGCTACACCTTC. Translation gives CASRMAGGAYGYTF.

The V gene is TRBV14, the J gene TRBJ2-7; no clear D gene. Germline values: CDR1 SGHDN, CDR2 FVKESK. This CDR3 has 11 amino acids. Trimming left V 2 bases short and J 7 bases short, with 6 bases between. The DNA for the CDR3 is TGTGCCAGCAGCCAATATCTAGAGCAGTACTTC. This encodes CASSQYLEQYF.

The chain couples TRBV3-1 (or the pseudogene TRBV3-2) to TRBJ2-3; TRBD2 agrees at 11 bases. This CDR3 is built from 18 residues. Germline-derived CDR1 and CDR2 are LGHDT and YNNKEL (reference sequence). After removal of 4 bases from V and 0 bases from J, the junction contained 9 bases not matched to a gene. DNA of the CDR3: TGTGCCAGCAGCCGAGCTAGCGGGGGGTTTTCTAGCACAGATACGCAGTATTTT. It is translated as CASSRASGGFSSTDTQYF.

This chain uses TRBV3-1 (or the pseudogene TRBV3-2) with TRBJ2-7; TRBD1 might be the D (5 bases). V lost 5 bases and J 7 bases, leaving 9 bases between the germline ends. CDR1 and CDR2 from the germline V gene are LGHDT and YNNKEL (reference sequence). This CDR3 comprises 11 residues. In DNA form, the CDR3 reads TGTGCCAGCAGCGGGGCTGGAGAGCAGTACTTC. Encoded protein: CASSGAGEQYF.

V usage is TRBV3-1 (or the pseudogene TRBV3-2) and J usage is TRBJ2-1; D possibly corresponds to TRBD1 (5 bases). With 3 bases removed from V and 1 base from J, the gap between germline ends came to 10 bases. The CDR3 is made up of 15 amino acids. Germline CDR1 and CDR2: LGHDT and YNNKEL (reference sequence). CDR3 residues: CASSQQGLSYNEQFF. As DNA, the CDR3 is TGTGCCAGCAGCCAGCAGGGCTTGTCCTACAATGAGCAGTTCTTC.

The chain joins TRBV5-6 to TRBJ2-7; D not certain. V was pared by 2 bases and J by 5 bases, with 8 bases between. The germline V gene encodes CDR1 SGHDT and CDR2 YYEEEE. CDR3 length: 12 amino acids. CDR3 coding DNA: TGTGCCAGCAGCTTAATGGACGACGAGCAGTACTTC. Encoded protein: CASSLMDDEQYF. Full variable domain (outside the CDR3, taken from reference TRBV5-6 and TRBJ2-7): DAGVTQSPTHLIKTRGQQVTLRCSPKSGHDTVSWYQQALGQGPQFIFQYYEEEERQRGNFPDRFSGHQFPNYSSELNVNALLLGDSALYLCASSLMDDEQYFGPGTRLTVT.

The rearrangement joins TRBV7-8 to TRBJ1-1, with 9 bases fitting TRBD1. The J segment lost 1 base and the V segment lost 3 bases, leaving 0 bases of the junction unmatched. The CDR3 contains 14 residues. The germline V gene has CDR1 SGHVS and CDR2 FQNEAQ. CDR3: CASSLDRGNTEAFF. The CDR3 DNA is TGTGCCAGCAGCTTGGACAGGGGGAACACTGAAGCTTTCTTT.

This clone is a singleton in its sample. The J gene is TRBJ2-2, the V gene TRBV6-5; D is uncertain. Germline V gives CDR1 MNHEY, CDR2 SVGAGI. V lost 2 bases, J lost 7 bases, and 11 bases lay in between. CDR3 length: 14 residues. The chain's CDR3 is CASSYVGMYGELFF. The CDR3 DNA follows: TGTGCCAGCAGTTACGTGGGGATGTACGGGGAGCTGTTTTTT.

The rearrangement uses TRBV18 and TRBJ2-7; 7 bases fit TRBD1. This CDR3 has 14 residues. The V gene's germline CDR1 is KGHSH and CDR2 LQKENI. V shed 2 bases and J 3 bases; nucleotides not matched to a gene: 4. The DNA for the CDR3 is TGTGCCAGCTCACCAGCAGGGGGTGGCTACGAGCAGTACTTC. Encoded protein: CASSPAGGGYEQYF.

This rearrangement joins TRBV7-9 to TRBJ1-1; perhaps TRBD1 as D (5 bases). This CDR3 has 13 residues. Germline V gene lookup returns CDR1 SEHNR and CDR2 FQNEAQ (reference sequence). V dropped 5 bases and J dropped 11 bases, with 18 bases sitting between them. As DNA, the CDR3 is TGTGCCAGCAGCACTTTGGGGGAGTTGAGGGCTTTCTTT. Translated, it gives CASSTLGELRAFF.

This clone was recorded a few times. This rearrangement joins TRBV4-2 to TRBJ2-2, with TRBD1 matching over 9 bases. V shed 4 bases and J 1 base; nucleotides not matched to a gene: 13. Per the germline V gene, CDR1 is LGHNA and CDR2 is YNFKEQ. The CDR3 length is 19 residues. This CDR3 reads CASSLAVRPGQGNTGELFF. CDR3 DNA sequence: TGTGCCAGCAGCCTCGCGGTTAGGCCGGGACAGGGGAACACCGGGGAGCTGTTTTTT.

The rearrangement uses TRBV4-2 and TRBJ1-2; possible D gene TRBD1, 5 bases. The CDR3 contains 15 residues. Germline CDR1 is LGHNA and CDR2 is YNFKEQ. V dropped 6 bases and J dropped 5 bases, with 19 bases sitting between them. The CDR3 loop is CASRLDQGPLYGYTF. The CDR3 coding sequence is TGTGCCAGCAGACTTGATCAGGGTCCCCTTTATGGCTACACCTTC.

This CDR3 is CASSFEWRSAFF. The CDR3 nucleotides read TGTGCCAGCAGTTTTGAATGGAGGTCAGCTTTCTTT. The J gene is TRBJ1-1, the V gene TRBV12-3 or TRBV12-4; no reliable D call. This CDR3 has 12 residues. Trimming took off 3 bases at V and 10 bases at J, with 12 bases between the two ends.

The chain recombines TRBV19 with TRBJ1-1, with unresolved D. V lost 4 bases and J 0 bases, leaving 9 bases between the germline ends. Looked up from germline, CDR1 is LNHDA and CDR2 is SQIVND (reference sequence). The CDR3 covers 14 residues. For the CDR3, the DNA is TGTGCCAGTAGTAGTGGCGGGTTGAACACTGAAGCTTTCTTT. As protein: CASSSGGLNTEAFF.

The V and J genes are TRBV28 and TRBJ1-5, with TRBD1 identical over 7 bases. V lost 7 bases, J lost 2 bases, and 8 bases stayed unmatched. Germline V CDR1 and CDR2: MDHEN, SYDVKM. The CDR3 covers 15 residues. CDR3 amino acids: CASNSPTGGNQPQHF. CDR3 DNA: TGTGCCAGCAATTCGCCTACAGGGGGCAATCAGCCCCAGCATTTT. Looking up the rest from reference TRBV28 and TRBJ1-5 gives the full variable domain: DVKVTQSSRYLVKRTGEKVFLECVQDMDHENMFWYRQDPGLGLRLIYFSYDVKMKEKGDIPEGYSVSREKKERFSLILESASTNQTSMYLCASNSPTGGNQPQHFGDGTRLSIL.

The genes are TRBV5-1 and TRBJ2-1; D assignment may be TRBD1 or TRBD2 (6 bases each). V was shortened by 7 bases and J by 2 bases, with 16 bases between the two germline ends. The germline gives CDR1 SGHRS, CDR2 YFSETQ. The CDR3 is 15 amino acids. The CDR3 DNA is TGCGCCAGCCACGGACCGGGGGCGACCTACAATGAGCAGTTCTTC. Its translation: CASHGPGATYNEQFF.

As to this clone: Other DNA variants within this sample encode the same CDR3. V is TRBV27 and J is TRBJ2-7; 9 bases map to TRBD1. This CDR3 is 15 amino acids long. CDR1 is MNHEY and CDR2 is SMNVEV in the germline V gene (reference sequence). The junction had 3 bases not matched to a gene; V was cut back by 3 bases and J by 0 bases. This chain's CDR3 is CASSFGQGSSYEQYF. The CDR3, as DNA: TGTGCCAGCAGTTTTGGACAGGGGAGCTCCTACGAGCAGTACTTC.

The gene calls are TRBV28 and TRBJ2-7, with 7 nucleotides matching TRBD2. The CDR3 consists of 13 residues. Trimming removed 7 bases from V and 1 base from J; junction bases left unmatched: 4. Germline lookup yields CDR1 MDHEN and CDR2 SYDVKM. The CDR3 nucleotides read TGTGCCAGCACGGCGGGGGTATCCTACGAGCAGTACTTC. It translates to CASTAGVSYEQYF.

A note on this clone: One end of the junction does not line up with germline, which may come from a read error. CDR3 residues: CVSSSSGNTIYF. CDR3 sequence (DNA): TGTGTCAGCTCGAGCTCTGGAAACACCATATATTTT. The chain employs TRBV18 and TRBJ1-3; D is ambiguous. This CDR3 is 12 amino acids long. In germline, CDR1 is KGHSH, CDR2 LQKENI. The full variable domain, with the rest looked up from reference TRBV18 and TRBJ1-3, is NAGVMQNPRHLVRRRGQEARLRCSPMKGHSHVYWYRQLPEEGLKFMVYLQKENIIDESGMPKERFSAEFPKEGPSILRIQQVVRGDSAAYFCVSSSSGNTIYFGEGSWLTVV.

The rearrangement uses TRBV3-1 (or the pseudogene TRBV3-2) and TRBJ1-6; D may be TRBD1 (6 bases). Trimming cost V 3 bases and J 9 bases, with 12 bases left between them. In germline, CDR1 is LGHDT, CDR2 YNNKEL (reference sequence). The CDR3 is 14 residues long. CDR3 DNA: TGTGCCAGCAGCCAGGGGGCGATAAGTTCACCCCTCCACTTT. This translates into CASSQGAISSPLHF.